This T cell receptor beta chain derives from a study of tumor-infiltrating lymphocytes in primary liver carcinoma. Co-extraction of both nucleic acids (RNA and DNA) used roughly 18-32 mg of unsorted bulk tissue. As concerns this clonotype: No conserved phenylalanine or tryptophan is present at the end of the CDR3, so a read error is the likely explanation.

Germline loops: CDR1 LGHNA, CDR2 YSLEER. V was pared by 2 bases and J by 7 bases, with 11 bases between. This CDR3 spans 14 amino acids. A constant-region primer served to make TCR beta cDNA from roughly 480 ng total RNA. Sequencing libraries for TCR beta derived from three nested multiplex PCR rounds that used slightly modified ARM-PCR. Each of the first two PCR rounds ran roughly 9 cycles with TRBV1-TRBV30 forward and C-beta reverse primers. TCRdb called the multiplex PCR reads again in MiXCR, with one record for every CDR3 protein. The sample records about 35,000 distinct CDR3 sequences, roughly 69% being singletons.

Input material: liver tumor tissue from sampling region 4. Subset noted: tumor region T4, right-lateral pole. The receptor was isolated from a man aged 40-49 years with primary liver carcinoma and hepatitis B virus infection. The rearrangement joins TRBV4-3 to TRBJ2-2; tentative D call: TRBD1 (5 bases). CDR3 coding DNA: TGCGCCAGCAGCCAAAATGGGGCTGTCGGGGAGCTGTTTTAT. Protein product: CASSQNGAVGELFY.